The 7 T cell receptor beta chains reported below all come from one sample, sequenced in a study of blood T cell repertoires in COVID-19 (dated by TCRdb to 2020 to 2021). To prepare the library, the immunoSEQ multiplex PCR assay was applied. The clones in this table, taken by TCRdb from immuneACCESS, are in-frame only. Not every clone is retained; where verified, under half of the shortfall comes from an unresolved V gene, and the cause of the rest is unknown. The sample records fewer than 400,000 clones, 85% of which are singletons. The leading ten clones occupy 1.5% to 2% of the sample. Input material: PBMCs or T cells enriched from blood (not recorded which). These receptors came from a woman between 25 and 40 years old who had been exposed to COVID-19.

V gene TRBV3-1 (or the pseudogene TRBV3-2) combines with J gene TRBJ1-2, with unresolved D. V was shortened by 0 bases and J by 7 bases, with 9 bases between the two germline ends. The CDR3 length is 13 residues. Germline V CDR1 and CDR2: LGHDT, YNNKEL (reference sequence). This CDR3 is CASSQDMRVGYTF. The DNA of the CDR3 is TGTGCCAGCAGCCAAGATATGAGGGTTGGCTACACCTTC.

The gene calls are TRBV28 and TRBJ2-2; 11 positions agree with TRBD1. The CDR3 contains 16 residues. The trim removed 6 bases at V and 4 bases at J, leaving 7 bases unmatched. Germline assignment: CDR1 MDHEN and CDR2 SYDVKM. The CDR3 DNA reads TGTGCCAGCAGCCATAGGGACAGGGGGGGCACCGGGGAGCTGTTTTTT. Translated, it gives CASSHRDRGGTGELFF. The variable domain in full, with the rest retrieved from reference TRBV28 and TRBJ2-2, is DVKVTQSSRYLVKRTGEKVFLECVQDMDHENMFWYRQDPGLGLRLIYFSYDVKMKEKGDIPEGYSVSREKKERFSLILESASTNQTSMYLCASSHRDRGGTGELFFGEGSRLTVL.

V gene TRBV30 combines with J gene TRBJ1-1, with D perhaps matching TRBD1 (5 bases). Per germline, CDR1 GTSNPN and CDR2 SVGIG (reference sequence). The CDR3 is 14 amino acids. With 3 bases removed from V and 6 bases from J, the gap between germline ends came to 17 bases. The chain's CDR3 is CAWRVVGPGAEAFF. The CDR3 region has the DNA TGTGCCTGGAGGGTGGTGGGTCCGGGGGCTGAAGCTTTCTTT.

The chain uses TRBV7-9 and TRBJ2-1, with 11 bases aligning to TRBD2. The CDR3 consists of 15 residues. Germline V gene data show CDR1 as SEHNR and CDR2 as FQNEAQ (reference sequence). Losses at the gene ends were 3 bases for V and 5 bases for J; bases not matched to a gene: 3. The CDR3 here is CASSFTSGSDNEQFF. In DNA form, the CDR3 reads TGTGCCAGCAGCTTCACTAGCGGGAGTGACAATGAGCAGTTCTTC. Drawing the rest from reference TRBV7-9 and TRBJ2-1, the complete variable domain is DTGVSQNPRHKITKRGQNVTFRCDPISEHNRLYWYRQTLGQGPEFLTYFQNEAQLEKSRLLSDRFSAERPKGSFSTLEIQRTEQGDSAMYLCASSFTSGSDNEQFFGPGTRLTVL.

The CDR3, as DNA: TGTGCCAGCAGTTTTATACGGGAAGAAGGCTACACCTTC. Residues: CASSFIREEGYTF. The V gene is TRBV28, the J gene TRBJ1-2; D is unclear. Trimming took 3 bases from V and 8 from J, leaving 13 bases between them. This CDR3 contains 13 residues. CDR1 and CDR2 (germline): MDHEN, SYDVKM.

This clone is a singleton in its sample. J is TRBJ1-6 and V is TRBV5-5; the match to TRBD1 covers 10 bases. This CDR3 is 15 amino acids long. Unmatched junction bases numbered 2, after V lost 0 bases and J lost 8 bases. CDR1 SGHKS and CDR2 YYEKEE come from the germline V gene (reference sequence). Written as DNA, the CDR3 is TGTGCCAGCAGCTTGGTAGGGACAGGGGATTCACCCCTCCACTTT. This translates into CASSLVGTGDSPLHF.

This clone was observed once. This sequence joins TRBV4-1 and TRBJ2-5; D might be TRBD2 (5 bases). Trimming took 4 bases from V and 2 from J, leaving 11 bases between them. The germline V gene has CDR1 MGHRA and CDR2 YSYEKL. There are 14 residues in the CDR3. CDR3 protein: CASSPTDLQETQYF. The CDR3 region has the DNA TGCGCCAGCAGCCCAACGGACTTACAAGAGACCCAGTACTTC.